Listed below are T cell receptor beta chains from one sample, sequenced in a study of T cells in Graves' hyperthyroidism and ophthalmopathy. Each CDR3 protein is one row after TCRdb ran MiXCR on the multiplex PCR reads. The table includes about 420,000 distinct CDR3 sequences, around 16% detected once. The specimen was blood. These receptors all come from a woman aged 18-35 years with Graves' hyperthyroidism. The conserved cysteine and the conserved F or W are not part of the CDR3 here. The listing skips clone size in some rows; elsewhere it reads once, few, many or a size class.

abundance | v_gene | CDR3aa
many | TRBV20-1 | SVRSQGSTEAF
few | TRBV5-1 | ASSLALGEYGYT
many | TRBV2 | ASSAGRETQY
once | TRBV28 | ASSPPFVGARKAF
NA | TRBV6-2/TRBV6-3 | AVPTSGYPGGELF
many | TRBV28 | ASSLIFGAGGPSGANVLT
many | TRBV12-3/TRBV12-4 | ASSPTGQGIEYEQY
NA | TRBV29-1 | SVGGGPLGSGNTIY
NA | TRBV6-6 | ASSYSNRVEYNSPLH
NA | TRBV7-2 | ASSPGTEHYGYT
many | TRBV2 | ASSEEMLHTEAF
once | TRBV5-5 | ASSLGRGAGANVLT
few | TRBV10-3 | AISGPVGTGLSYNEQF
many | TRBV20-1 | SASPSGAYNEQF
NA | TRBV10-3 | AISESRGYGYT
few | TRBV24-1 | ATSVRGQYNSPLH
many | TRBV24-1 | ATSDASRNTYNEQF
many | TRBV20-1 | SAREQAYEQY
many | TRBV20-1 | SALGATNEKLF
many | TRBV28 | ASSLVRGNTGELF
many | TRBV18 | ASSRDFDTGELF
many | TRBV6-2/TRBV6-3 | ASSLEGGAYEQY
NA | TRBV27 | ASSLFQGDYGYT
many | TRBV11-2 | ASSFQGIESPLH
many | TRBV12-3/TRBV12-4 | ASSLFLRGLGFRSYNEQF
few | TRBV3-1 | ASSQQTSYGYT
NA | TRBV4-3 | ASSQGTQGDLGADTQY
few | TRBV12-5 | ASGLVLGGDGTNYGYT
NA | TRBV24-1 | ATSDFNEQF
few | TRBV5-1 | ASSYEGTGELF
NA | TRBV4-2 | ASSQEGGLLGDTIY
many | TRBV6-1 | ASTQGWGPKSPLH
many | TRBV29-1 | SVDAMDGKGSYEQY
few | TRBV16 | ASSQTTGTYQETQY
NA | TRBV2 | ASSEDHRRGQPQH
few | TRBV9 | ASSPRDGYNSPLH
few | TRBV6-6 | ASSYGLRGFI
many | TRBV7-2 | ASSLVRDTQY
once | TRBV2 | ASRDGLAGGADTQY
few | TRBV9 | ASSSWTSGSGNEQF
many | TRBV20-1 | SASSGSGSPSSYEQY
few | TRBV29-1 | SVRDRVHPVSYGYT
NA | TRBV19 | ASSIGGWGLPFYYGYT
many | TRBV20-1 | SAPRNTEAF
many | TRBV6-1 | ASTVSSDTEAF
NA | TRBV12-3/TRBV12-4 | ASSLRGTPGGYT
few | TRBV28 | ASTAVGQSHIKLF